The entry below describes one T cell receptor (beta chain). Sequencing was performed with immunoSEQ multiplex PCR; in TCRdb, only in-frame clones are kept and a portion is missing. Counted here are about 230,000 clones, over 70% occurring once; the ten biggest clones make up around 3.6%. V lost 5 bases, J lost 5 bases, and 15 bases lay in between. From germline, CDR1 is SGHNT and CDR2 YENEEA. The CDR3 has 14 residues. The data originate from a study of blood T cell repertoires in COVID-19. About the research overall: T cells, B-cell-depleted T cells, or PBMCs provided the cDNA or gDNA that served as material.

The sequencing input was PBMCs or T cells enriched from blood (not recorded which). The TCR comes from a woman between 25 and 40 years old who had been exposed to COVID-19. The rearrangement joins TRBV11-3 to TRBJ2-5; possible D gene TRBD2, 5 bases. CDR3 sequence: CASSPAGRTETQYF. The CDR3 DNA reads as TGTGCCAGCAGCCCCGCCGGACGGACTGAGACCCAGTACTTC.